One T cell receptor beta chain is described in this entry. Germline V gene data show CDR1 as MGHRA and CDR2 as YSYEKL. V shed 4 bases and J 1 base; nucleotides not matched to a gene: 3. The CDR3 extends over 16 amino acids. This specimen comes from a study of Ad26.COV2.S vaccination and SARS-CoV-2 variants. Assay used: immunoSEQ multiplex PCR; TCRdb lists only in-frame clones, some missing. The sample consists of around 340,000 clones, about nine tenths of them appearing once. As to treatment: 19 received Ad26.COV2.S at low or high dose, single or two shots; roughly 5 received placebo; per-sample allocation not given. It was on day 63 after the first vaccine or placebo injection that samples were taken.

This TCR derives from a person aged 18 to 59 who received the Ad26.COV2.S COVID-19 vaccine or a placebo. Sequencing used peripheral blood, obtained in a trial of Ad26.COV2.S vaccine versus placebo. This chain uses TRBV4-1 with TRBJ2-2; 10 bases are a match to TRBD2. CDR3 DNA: TGCGCCAGCAGCCTACGGACTAGCGGGAACACCGGGGAGCTGTTTTTT. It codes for CASSLRTSGNTGELFF.